Listed here are 9 T cell receptor beta chains from one sample, sequenced in a study of blood T cell repertoires in COVID-19. Sequencing was performed with immunoSEQ multiplex PCR; in TCRdb, only in-frame clones are kept and a portion is missing. The sample shows 250,000 or so clones, about three quarters of them seen only once. Sequenced: peripheral blood. These receptor sequences come from an elderly woman with acute or convalescent COVID-19.

This sequence joins TRBV4-1 and TRBJ2-2, with TRBD2 matching 12 bases. This CDR3 comprises 17 residues. In germline, CDR1 is MGHRA, CDR2 YSYEKL. J was trimmed by 5 bases and V by 4 bases; bases with no gene match: 8. The CDR3 loop reads CASSRGLAGQVTGELFF. The CDR3 DNA follows: TGCGCCAGCAGCCGCGGACTAGCGGGACAGGTAACCGGGGAGCTGTTTTTT.

This clone has only one observation. The J gene is TRBJ1-1, the V gene TRBV12-3 or TRBV12-4; unclear D gene. V dropped 3 bases and J dropped 0 bases, with 5 bases sitting between them. This CDR3 spans 13 amino acids. The CDR3 spells CASSLQLNTEAFF. The CDR3 DNA reads TGTGCCAGCAGTTTGCAGTTGAACACTGAAGCTTTCTTT.

V and J are TRBV25-1 and TRBJ1-1; TRBD1 matches 7 bases. The CDR3 extends over 14 amino acids. Looked up from germline, CDR1 is MGHDK and CDR2 is SYGVNS. The J segment lost 1 base and the V segment lost 7 bases, leaving 6 bases of the junction unmatched. The CDR3 DNA reads TGTGCCAGCACTGAGACAGGGCAGAACACTGAAGCTTTCTTT. It is translated as CASTETGQNTEAFF.

The chain joins TRBV19 to TRBJ2-2, with D possibly TRBD2 on 6 matching bases. The germline V gene has CDR1 LNHDA and CDR2 SQIVND (reference sequence). This CDR3 has 14 residues. V lost 5 bases and J lost 4, with 11 bases in between. This CDR3 is CASSGREATGELFF. CDR3 DNA sequence: TGTGCCAGTAGTGGGCGGGAAGCCACCGGGGAGCTGTTTTTT. Full variable domain (remainder filled in from reference TRBV19 and TRBJ2-2): DGGITQSPKYLFRKEGQNVTLSCEQNLNHDAMYWYRQDPGQGLRLIYYSQIVNDFQKGDIAEGYSVSREKKESFPLTVTSAQKNPTAFYLCASSGREATGELFFGEGSRLTVL.

This chain connects TRBV3-1 (or the pseudogene TRBV3-2) to TRBJ1-3, with TRBD1 identical over 7 bases. There are 13 residues in the CDR3. Germline CDR1 LGHDT, CDR2 YNNKEL (reference sequence). Trimming removed 3 bases from V and 9 bases from J; junction bases left unmatched: 5. The CDR3 sequence: CASSQNRGSTIYF. The CDR3 nucleotides are TGTGCCAGCAGCCAGAACAGGGGATCCACCATATATTTT.

V and J are TRBV2 and TRBJ2-4; 7 bases are a match to TRBD1. V was pared by 3 bases and J by 6 bases, with 8 bases of the junction left unmatched. The CDR3 runs 15 residues. Germline CDR1 reads SNHLY; CDR2 reads FYNNEI. The chain's CDR3 is CASSDYRGLSNIQYF. CDR3 nucleotides: TGTGCCAGCAGTGATTACAGGGGCCTATCAAACATTCAGTACTTC.

V usage is TRBV3-1 (or the pseudogene TRBV3-2) and J usage is TRBJ2-7, with a tentative D call TRBD2 (7 bases). Germline values: CDR1 LGHDT, CDR2 YNNKEL (reference sequence). Trimming shortened V by 3 bases and J by 10 bases, and 10 bases separated the two germline ends. CDR3 length: 11 residues. CDR3 sequence: CASSQGGAQYF. The DNA of the CDR3 is TGTGCCAGCAGCCAGGGGGGGGCTCAGTACTTC.

This clone was detected only a few times. The gene calls are TRBV2 and TRBJ1-4; unclear D gene. V gave up 5 bases and J gave up 3 bases, with 13 bases separating them. Germline CDR1 and CDR2: SNHLY and FYNNEI. The CDR3 sequence is 15 residues long. The CDR3 is CASSTASGSNEKLFF. The CDR3 DNA reads TGTGCCAGCAGTACCGCGTCCGGTTCTAATGAAAAACTGTTTTTT.

V is TRBV11-2 and J is TRBJ2-7; 9 nucleotides match TRBD2. With 6 bases clipped from V and 6 bases from J, the junction kept 15 bases outside the gene matches. Per the germline V gene, CDR1 is SGHAT and CDR2 is FQNNGV. The CDR3 runs 16 residues. The CDR3 DNA sequence: TGTGCCAGCAGTTATCCCCGGGGCGGGAGGGCCGCCGAGCAGTACTTC. Translating gives CASSYPRGGRAAEQYF.